The entry below describes one T cell receptor beta chain. The clone's antigen remains unknown. No base qualities exist here, and no much larger clone lies one base off it. The data stem from a study of T cell repertoires in cytomegalovirus infection (dated by TCRdb to between 2018 and 2021). Background for the entire study: Because public TCR beta signatures pointed to carriage of CMV infection together with the matching HLA type, the HLA type of each donor mattered for the analysis. Study-wide findings and limitations: In the ex vivo response, HLA-C-restricted CMV-specific TCR beta clonotypes were dominant, and in two of eight donors the single most frequent clonotype came from this HLA-C-restricted group. In both this cohort and an independent roughly 400-donor cohort, the cumulative frequency of public TCR beta family members distinguished carriers of CMV infection plus the relevant HLA type.

The run used an Illumina HiSeq 1500. TCRdb reanalyzed the raw reads on its own, using fastp at Q25 for trimming and MiXCR for clone calling, and kept in-frame beta chains. Rows are combined by CDR3 protein, so each entry shows the most common genes and DNA. The sample table records some 440,000 distinct CDR3 sequences; 31% of these occur just once. The ten most abundant clones make up around 15% of the sample. V is shortened by 6 bases, J by 2 bases, and the region joining them spans 25 bases. The CDR3 numbers 18 residues from cysteine through phenylalanine. Just CDR3 DNA is preserved here, 54 bases in frame from base 1. The CDR1 and CDR2 encoded by the germline V gene are SGHRS and YFSETQ.

The receptor comes from a human donor in good health (CMV status not recorded). Some clones in this sample may be carry-over from other donors' samples. The sample consisted of PBMCs. Recombination joined TRBV5-1 with TRBJ2-3, with TRBD1 as a weak D call on 6 bases. The bases are TGCGCCAGCACCCCTAGACCAATCGCTTGGGGGCTCACAGATACGCAGTATTTT. Its translation is CASTPRPIAWGLTDTQYF. The CDR3, completed at both ends by the reference TRBV5-1 and TRBJ2-3 genes, gives the full variable domain KAGVTQTPRYLIKTRGQQVTLSCSPISGHRSVSWYQQTPGQGLQFLFEYFSETQRNKGNFPGRFSGRQFSNSRSEMNVSTLELGDSALYLCASTPRPIAWGLTDTQYFGPGTRLTVL.